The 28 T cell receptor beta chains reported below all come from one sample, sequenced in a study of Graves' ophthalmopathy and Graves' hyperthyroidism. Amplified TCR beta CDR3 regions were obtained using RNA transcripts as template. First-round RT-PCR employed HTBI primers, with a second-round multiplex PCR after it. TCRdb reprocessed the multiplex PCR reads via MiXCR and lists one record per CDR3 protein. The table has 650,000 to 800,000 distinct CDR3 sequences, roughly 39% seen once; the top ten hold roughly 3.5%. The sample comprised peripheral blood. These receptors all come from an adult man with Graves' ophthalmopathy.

This chain's CDR3 is CASSLRDRANTGELFF. In DNA, the CDR3 is TGTGCCAGCAGCTTAAGGGACAGGGCGAACACCGGGGAGCTGTTTTTT. This chain joins TRBV7-9 and TRBJ2-2, with TRBD1 identical over 9 bases. V lost 2 bases and J lost 0; bases outside the gene matches: 1. The CDR3 runs 16 residues. Looked up from germline, CDR1 is SEHNR and CDR2 is FQNEAQ (reference sequence).

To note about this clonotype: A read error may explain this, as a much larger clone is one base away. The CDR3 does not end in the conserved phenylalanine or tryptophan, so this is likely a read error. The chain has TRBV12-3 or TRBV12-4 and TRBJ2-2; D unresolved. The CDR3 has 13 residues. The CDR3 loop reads CASDRGRIGELFL. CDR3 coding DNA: TGTGCTAGTGACCGCGGCCGTATCGGGGAGCTGTTTCTT.

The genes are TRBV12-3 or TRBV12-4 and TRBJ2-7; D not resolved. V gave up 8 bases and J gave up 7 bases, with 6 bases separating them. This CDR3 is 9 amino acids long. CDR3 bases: TGTGCCAGCGTTTGGGAGCAGTACTTC. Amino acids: CASVWEQYF.

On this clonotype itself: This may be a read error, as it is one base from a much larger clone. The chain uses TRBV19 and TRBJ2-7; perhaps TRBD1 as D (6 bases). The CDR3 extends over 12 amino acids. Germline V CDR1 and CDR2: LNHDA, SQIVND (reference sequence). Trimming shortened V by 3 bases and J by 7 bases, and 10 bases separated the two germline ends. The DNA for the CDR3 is TGTGCCAGTAGTATGAACAGGGATGAGCAGTACTTC. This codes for CASSMNRDEQYF.

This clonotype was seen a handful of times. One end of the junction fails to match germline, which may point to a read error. For the CDR3, the DNA is TGCGCCAGCAGCTCCCCCGGGAAGATTAGCTCCTACGAGCAGTACTTC. It translates to CASSSPGKISSYEQYF. The J gene is TRBJ2-7, the V gene TRBV11-1; a possible D gene is TRBD2 (5 bases). Germline V gives CDR1 SGHAT, CDR2 FQDESV (reference sequence). This CDR3 has 16 residues.

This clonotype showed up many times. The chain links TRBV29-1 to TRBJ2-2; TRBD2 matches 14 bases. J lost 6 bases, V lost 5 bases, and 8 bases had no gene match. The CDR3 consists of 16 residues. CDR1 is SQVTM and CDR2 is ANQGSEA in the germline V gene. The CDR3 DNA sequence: TGCAGCGTTTTCGGGACTAGCGGGAGTGGGTCCGGGGAGCTGTTTTTT. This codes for CSVFGTSGSGSGELFF.

The CDR3 sequence is CASRHSLSENTGELFF. Here the CDR3 DNA reads TGTGCCAGTCGACACAGCCTCTCGGAAAACACCGGGGAGCTGTTTTTT. The chain recombines TRBV7-2 with TRBJ2-2; D remains unclear. The length of the CDR3 is 16 residues. Deletions cut 9 bases from V and 2 bases from J, with 19 bases between. Germline V gene lookup returns CDR1 SGHTA and CDR2 FQGNSA.

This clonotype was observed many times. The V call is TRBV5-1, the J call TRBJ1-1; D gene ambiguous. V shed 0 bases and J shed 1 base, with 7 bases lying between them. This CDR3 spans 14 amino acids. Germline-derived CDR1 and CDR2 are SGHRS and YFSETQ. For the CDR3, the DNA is TGCGCCAGCAGCTTGGATGGCCCGAACACTGAAGCTTTCTTT. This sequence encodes CASSLDGPNTEAFF. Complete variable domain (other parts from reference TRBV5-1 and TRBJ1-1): KAGVTQTPRYLIKTRGQQVTLSCSPISGHRSVSWYQQTPGQGLQFLFEYFSETQRNKGNFPGRFSGRQFSNSRSEMNVSTLELGDSALYLCASSLDGPNTEAFFGQGTRLTVV.

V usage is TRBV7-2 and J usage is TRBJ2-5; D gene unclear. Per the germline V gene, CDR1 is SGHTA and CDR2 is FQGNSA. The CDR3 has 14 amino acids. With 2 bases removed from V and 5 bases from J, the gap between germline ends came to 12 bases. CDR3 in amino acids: CASSLSSQQETQYF. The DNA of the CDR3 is TGTGCCAGCAGCTTAAGTAGTCAGCAGGAGACCCAGTACTTC.

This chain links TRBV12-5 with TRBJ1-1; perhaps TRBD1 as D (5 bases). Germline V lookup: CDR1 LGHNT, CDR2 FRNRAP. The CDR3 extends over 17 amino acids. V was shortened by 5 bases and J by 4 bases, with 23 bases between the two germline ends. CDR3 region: CASGPPGLAGLRTEAFF. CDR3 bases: TGTGCTAGTGGTCCCCCAGGCTTGGCAGGGTTACGCACTGAAGCTTTCTTT.

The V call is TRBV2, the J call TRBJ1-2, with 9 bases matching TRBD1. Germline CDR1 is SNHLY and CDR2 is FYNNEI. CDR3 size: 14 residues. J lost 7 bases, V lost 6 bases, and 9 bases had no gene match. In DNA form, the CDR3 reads TGTGCCAGCAGAGCACCGGGACAGGGCGGTGGCTACACCTTC. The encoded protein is CASRAPGQGGGYTF.

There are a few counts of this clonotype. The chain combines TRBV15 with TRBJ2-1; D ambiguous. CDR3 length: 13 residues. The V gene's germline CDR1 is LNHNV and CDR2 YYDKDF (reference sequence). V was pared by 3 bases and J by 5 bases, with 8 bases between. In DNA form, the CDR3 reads TGTGCCACCAGCAGCCCGGGTAACAATGAGCAGTTCTTC. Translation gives CATSSPGNNEQFF.

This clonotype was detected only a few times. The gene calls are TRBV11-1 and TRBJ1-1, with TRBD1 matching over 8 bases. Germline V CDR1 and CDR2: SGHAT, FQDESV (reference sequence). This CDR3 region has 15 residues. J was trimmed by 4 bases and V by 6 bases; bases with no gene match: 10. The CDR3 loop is CASSPKDRVSTEAFF. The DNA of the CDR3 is TGTGCCAGCAGTCCGAAGGACAGGGTATCCACTGAAGCTTTCTTT.

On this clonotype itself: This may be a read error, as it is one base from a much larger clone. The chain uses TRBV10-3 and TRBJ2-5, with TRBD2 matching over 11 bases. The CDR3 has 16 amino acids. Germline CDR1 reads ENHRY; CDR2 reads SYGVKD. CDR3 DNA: TGTGCCAGCAGTCAACTAGCGGGGGCTTACCAAGGGACCCAGTACTTC. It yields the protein CASSQLAGAYQGTQYF.

CDR3 sequence: CASRGAIGELFF. The CDR3 nucleotides read TGTGCCAGCAGGGGGGCTATCGGGGAGCTGTTTTTT. The chain joins TRBV6-4 to TRBJ2-2, with D possibly TRBD1 on 6 matching bases. There are 12 residues in the CDR3. V dropped 6 bases and J dropped 7 bases, with 9 bases sitting between them. Looked up from germline, CDR1 is MRHNA and CDR2 is SNTAGT.

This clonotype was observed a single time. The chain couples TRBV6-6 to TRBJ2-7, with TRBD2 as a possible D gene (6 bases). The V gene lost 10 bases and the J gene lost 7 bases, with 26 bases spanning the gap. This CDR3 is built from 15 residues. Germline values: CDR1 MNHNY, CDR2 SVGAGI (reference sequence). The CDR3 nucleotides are TGTGCCATCCTTAACCTCCGGGACTCGGGTAATGAGCAGTACTTC. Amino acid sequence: CAILNLRDSGNEQYF.

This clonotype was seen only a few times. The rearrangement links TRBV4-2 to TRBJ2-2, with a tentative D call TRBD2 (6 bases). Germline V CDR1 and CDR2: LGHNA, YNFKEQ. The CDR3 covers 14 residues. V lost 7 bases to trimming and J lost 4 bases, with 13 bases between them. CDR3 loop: CASKWTIGTGELFF. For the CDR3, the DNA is TGTGCCAGCAAATGGACTATCGGCACCGGGGAGCTGTTTTTT.

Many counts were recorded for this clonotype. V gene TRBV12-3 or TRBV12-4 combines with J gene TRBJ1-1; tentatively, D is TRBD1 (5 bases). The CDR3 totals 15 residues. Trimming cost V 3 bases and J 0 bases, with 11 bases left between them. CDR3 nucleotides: TGTGCCAGCAGTTTGTCGTCGGGGGTGAACACTGAAGCTTTCTTT. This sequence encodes CASSLSSGVNTEAFF.

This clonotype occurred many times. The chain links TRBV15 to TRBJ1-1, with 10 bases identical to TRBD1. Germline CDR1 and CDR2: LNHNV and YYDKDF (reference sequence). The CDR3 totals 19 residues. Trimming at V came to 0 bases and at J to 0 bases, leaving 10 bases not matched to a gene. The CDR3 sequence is CATSRDSVGTGVLNTEAFF. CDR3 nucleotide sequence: TGTGCCACCAGCAGAGATTCGGTGGGGACAGGGGTTCTGAACACTGAAGCTTTCTTT.

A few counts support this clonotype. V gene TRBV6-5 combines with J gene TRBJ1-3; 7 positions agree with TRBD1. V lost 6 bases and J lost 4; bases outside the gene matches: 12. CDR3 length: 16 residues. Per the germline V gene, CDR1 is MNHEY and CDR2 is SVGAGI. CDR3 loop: CASRPGTAERGNTIYF. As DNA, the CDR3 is TGTGCCAGCAGACCCGGGACAGCCGAAAGGGGAAACACCATATATTTT.

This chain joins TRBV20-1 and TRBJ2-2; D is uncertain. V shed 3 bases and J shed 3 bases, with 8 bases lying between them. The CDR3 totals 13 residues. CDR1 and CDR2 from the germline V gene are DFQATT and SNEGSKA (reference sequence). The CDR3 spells CSARQWDTGELFF. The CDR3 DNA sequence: TGCAGTGCTAGGCAATGGGACACCGGGGAGCTGTTTTTT.

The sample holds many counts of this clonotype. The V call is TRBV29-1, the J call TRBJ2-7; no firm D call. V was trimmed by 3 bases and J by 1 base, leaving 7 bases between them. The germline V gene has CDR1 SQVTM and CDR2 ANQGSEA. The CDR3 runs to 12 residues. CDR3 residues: CSVDGLSYEQYF. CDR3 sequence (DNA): TGCAGCGTTGATGGGCTTTCCTACGAGCAGTACTTC.

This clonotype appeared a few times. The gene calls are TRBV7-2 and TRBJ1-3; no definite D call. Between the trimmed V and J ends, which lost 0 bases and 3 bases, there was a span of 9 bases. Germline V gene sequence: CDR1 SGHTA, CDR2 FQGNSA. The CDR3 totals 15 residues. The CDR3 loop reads CASSLALVFGNTIYF. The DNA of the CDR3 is TGTGCCAGCAGCTTAGCGCTCGTGTTTGGAAACACCATATATTTT.

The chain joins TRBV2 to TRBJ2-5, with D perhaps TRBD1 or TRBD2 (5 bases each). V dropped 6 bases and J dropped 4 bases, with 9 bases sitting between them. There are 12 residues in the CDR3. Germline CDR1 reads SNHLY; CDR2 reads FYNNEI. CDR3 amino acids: CASRIGTETQYF. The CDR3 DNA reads TGTGCCAGCAGAATAGGGACAGAGACCCAGTACTTC.

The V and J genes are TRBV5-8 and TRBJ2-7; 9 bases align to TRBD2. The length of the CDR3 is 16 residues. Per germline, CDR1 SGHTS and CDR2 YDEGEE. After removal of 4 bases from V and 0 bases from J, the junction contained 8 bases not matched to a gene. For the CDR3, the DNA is TGTGCCAGCAGCCCCGGTAGCGGGGGAAGCTCCTACGAGCAGTACTTC. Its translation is CASSPGSGGSSYEQYF.

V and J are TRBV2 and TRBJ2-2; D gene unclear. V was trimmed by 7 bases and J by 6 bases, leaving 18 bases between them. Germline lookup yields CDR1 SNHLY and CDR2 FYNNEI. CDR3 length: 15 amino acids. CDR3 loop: CASTESGDAAGELFF. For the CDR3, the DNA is TGTGCCAGCACCGAATCTGGTGATGCGGCCGGGGAGCTGTTTTTT.

CDR3 coding DNA: TGTGCCAGCAGCCCCTCAGGGGTCCAACCCGGGGAAGCTTTCTTT. Amino acids: CASSPSGVQPGEAFF. This sequence joins TRBV5-6 and TRBJ1-1; possible D gene TRBD1, 6 bases. With 4 bases removed from V and 8 bases from J, the gap between germline ends came to 21 bases. The CDR3 has 15 amino acids. Per the germline V gene, CDR1 is SGHDT and CDR2 is YYEEEE.

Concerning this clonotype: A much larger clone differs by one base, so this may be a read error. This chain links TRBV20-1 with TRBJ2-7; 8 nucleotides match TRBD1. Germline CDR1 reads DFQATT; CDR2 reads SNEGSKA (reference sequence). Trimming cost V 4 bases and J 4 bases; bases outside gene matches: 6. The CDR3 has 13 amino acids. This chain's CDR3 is CSATRYRGYEQYF. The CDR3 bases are TGCAGTGCTACCCGGTACAGGGGGTACGAGCAGTACTTC.